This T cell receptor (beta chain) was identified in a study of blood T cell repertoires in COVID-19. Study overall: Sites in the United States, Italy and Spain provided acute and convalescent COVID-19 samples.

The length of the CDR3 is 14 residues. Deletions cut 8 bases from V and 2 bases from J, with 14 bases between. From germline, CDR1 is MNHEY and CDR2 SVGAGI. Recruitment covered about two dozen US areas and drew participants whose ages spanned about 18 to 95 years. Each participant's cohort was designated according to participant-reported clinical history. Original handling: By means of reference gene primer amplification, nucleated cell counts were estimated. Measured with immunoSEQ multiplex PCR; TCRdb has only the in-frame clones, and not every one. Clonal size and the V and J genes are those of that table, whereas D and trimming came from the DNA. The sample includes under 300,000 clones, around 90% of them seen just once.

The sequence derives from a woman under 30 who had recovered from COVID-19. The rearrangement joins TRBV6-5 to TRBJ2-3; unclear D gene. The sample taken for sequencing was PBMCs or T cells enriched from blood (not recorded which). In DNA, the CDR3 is TGTGCCAGCGTAGAGACACCTACCACAGATACGCAGTATTTT. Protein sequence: CASVETPTTDTQYF.